This record looks at one T cell receptor (beta chain) sequence and its context. This sample is part of a study of control samples from healthy donors and cancer patients. The CDR3 extends over 12 amino acids. Trimming took off 5 bases at V and 7 bases at J, with 9 bases between the two ends. CDR1 LGHNT and CDR2 FRNRAP come from the germline V gene. Method: immunoSEQ multiplex PCR; TCRdb's copy keeps in-frame clones and lacks some. The repertoire includes some 100,000 clones, 75% to 95% of them detected once, and roughly 4% sits in the top ten. Sequencing used blood. This sequence joins TRBV12-5 and TRBJ2-1, with no clear D. This receptor was identified in a human donor in good health. The donor label of this sample is uncertain. CDR3 residues: CASGQFINEQFF. As DNA, the CDR3 is TGTGCTAGTGGTCAATTTATAAATGAGCAGTTCTTC.